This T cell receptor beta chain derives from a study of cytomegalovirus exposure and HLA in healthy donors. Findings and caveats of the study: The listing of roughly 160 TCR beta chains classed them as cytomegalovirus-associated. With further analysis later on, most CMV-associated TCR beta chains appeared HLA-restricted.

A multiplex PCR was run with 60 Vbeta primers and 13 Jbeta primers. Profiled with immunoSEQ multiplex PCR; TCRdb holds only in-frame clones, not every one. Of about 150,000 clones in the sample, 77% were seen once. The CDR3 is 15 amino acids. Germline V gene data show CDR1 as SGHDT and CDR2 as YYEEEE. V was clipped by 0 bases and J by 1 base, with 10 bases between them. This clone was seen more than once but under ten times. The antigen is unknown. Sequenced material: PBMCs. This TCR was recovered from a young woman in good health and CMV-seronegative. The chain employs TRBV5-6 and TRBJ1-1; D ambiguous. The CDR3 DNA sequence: TGTGCCAGCAGCTTGGAGGCCAGACAGAACACTGAAGCTTTCTTT. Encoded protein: CASSLEARQNTEAFF.